These 10 T cell receptor beta chains were all obtained from the same sample, sequenced in a study of shared clonotypes between healthy human individuals (dated by TCRdb to the early 2020s). Libraries were made using the immunoSEQ multiplex PCR assay. What TCRdb holds here is the immuneACCESS table cut down to in-frame rearrangements. Part of the clones is not present; checked against another copy, under half of the missing clones reflect an unresolved V gene, and the others are unexplained. This sample lists fewer than 1.8 million clones; just under 99% were detected once. About 0.34% of the sample lies in the top ten. Sequenced: naive CD4+ T cells sorted from blood. The label giving this sample's cell subset or site can be read as: CD45RA+ positively selected. Receptors originate from a man aged 25-40 years in good health.

V usage is TRBV11-2 and J usage is TRBJ2-1; maybe TRBD2 (6 bases). The CDR3 extends over 12 amino acids. V dropped 2 bases and J dropped 14 bases, with 13 bases sitting between them. Germline assignment: CDR1 SGHAT and CDR2 FQNNGV. The CDR3 DNA reads TGTGCCAGCAGCTTATCTGGCAGGGAGGAGTTCTTC. Its protein is CASSLSGREEFF.

The chain recombines TRBV9 with TRBJ2-1; TRBD2 aligns across 9 bases. The CDR3 extends over 15 amino acids. The V segment lost 0 bases and the J segment 9 bases; nucleotides outside the gene matches: 7. Germline V gene data show CDR1 as SGDLS and CDR2 as YYNGEE. The DNA for the CDR3 is TGTGCCAGCAGCGTAGATGACCCTAGCGGGATTGAGCAGTTCTTC. Protein sequence: CASSVDDPSGIEQFF.

The chain employs TRBV6-5 and TRBJ2-3; 7 nucleotides line up with TRBD2. The germline gives CDR1 MNHEY, CDR2 SVGAGI. The CDR3 extends over 13 amino acids. V was pared by 9 bases and J by 6 bases, with 9 bases of the junction left unmatched. CDR3 in amino acids: CASRSTSADTQYF. CDR3 nucleotide sequence: TGTGCCAGTCGAAGTACTAGCGCCGATACGCAGTATTTT.

This chain uses TRBV18 with TRBJ2-5, with D hard to call. Trimming stripped 0 bases from V and 5 bases from J, with 7 bases between. Looked up from germline, CDR1 is KGHSH and CDR2 is LQKENI. The CDR3 contains 13 residues. CDR3 nucleotide sequence: TGTGCCAGCTCACCACCGATGGCGGAGACCCAGTACTTC. It encodes CASSPPMAETQYF.

J is TRBJ2-7 and V is TRBV5-4, with 8 bases identical to TRBD2. CDR1 SGHNT and CDR2 YYREEE come from the germline V gene (reference sequence). V lost 1 base to trimming and J lost 4 bases; unmatched junction nucleotides: 4. The CDR3 totals 14 residues. The CDR3, as DNA: TGTGCCAGCAGCTTGAGCGGGAGTTTGTACGAGCAGTACTTC. It specifies CASSLSGSLYEQYF. Full variable domain (outside the CDR3, taken from reference TRBV5-4 and TRBJ2-7): ETGVTQSPTHLIKTRGQQVTLRCSSQSGHNTVSWYQQALGQGPQFIFQYYREEENGRGNFPPRFSGLQFPNYSSELNVNALELDDSALYLCASSLSGSLYEQYFGPGTRLTVT.

As for this clone: Other DNA sequences of this sample code for an identical CDR3. The chain carries TRBV2 and TRBJ2-5; D uncertain. CDR1 is SNHLY and CDR2 is FYNNEI in the germline V gene. V lost 5 bases and J 2 bases, leaving 3 bases between the germline ends. The CDR3 extends over 11 amino acids. Here the CDR3 DNA reads TGTGCCAGCAGTCAACAAGAGACCCAGTACTTC. This translates into CASSQQETQYF.

This clone was counted a single time. CDR3 loop: CATSNSGGGGYTF. Written as DNA, the CDR3 is TGTGCCACCAGCAACTCAGGGGGCGGTGGCTACACCTTC. The rearrangement joins TRBV15 to TRBJ1-2, with TRBD1 matching over 8 bases. The CDR3 extends over 13 amino acids. J lost 7 bases, V lost 4 bases, and 5 bases had no gene match. The V gene's germline CDR1 is LNHNV and CDR2 YYDKDF (reference sequence).

The rearrangement links TRBV10-3 to TRBJ2-1, with D perhaps being TRBD1 or TRBD2 (7 bases each). Trimming took 6 bases from V and 3 from J, leaving 30 bases between them. CDR3 size: 20 residues. Germline V gene lookup returns CDR1 ENHRY and CDR2 SYGVKD. CDR3 amino acids: CAISQDRDHRGGAVYNEQFF. DNA of the CDR3: TGTGCCATCAGCCAAGACCGCGATCACAGGGGAGGGGCCGTCTACAATGAGCAGTTCTTC.

The chain employs TRBV5-4 and TRBJ2-7; D ambiguous. Trimming left V 3 bases short and J 4 bases short, with 8 bases between. Germline CDR1 is SGHNT and CDR2 is YYREEE (reference sequence). This CDR3 comprises 12 residues. In DNA form, the CDR3 reads TGTGCCAGCAGCTCGACTTTTTACGAGCAGTACTTC. Its translation is CASSSTFYEQYF.

The CDR3 is CASSPKTDPYNEQFF. CDR3 in DNA: TGTGCCAGCTCACCAAAGACTGATCCATACAATGAGCAGTTCTTC. The rearrangement joins TRBV18 to TRBJ2-1; no reliable D call. Trimming took 2 bases from V and 4 from J, leaving 12 bases between them. The germline gives CDR1 KGHSH, CDR2 LQKENI. The CDR3 extends over 15 amino acids.